The 11 T cell receptor beta chains below come from one sample, sequenced in a study of spatial heterogeneity in lung cancer. TCRdb fed the 5' RACE reads into MiXCR, producing one record per CDR3 protein. The sample lists approximately 10,000 distinct CDR3 sequences, around 5.2% occurring once. These receptors are not linked to any known antigen. Regarding time point: sample taken at primary tumor resection. Study-level results: Mutation counts in tumors were tracked by counts of expanded intratumoral alpha and beta TCRs.

The starting material was lung tumor tissue, obtained at surgery. The receptors come from a male donor with early-stage non-small cell lung cancer.

This clonotype has only a few counts. Since the library was made to target alpha chains, this beta chain is a stray read and its abundance is not meaningful. The CDR3 here is CASSLAEGKPQHF. As DNA, the CDR3 is TGTGCCAGCAGCTTAGCGGAGGGAAAGCCCCAGCATTTT. The gene calls are TRBV7-6 and TRBJ1-5; D unresolved. V dropped 0 bases and J dropped 8 bases, with 8 bases sitting between them. The germline V gene encodes CDR1 SGHVS and CDR2 FNYEAQ. The CDR3 is 13 residues long.

This clonotype was seen many times. This beta chain is an unintended read in a library built for alpha chains; its size means little. The rearrangement joins TRBV20-1 to TRBJ2-3, with 12 positions matching TRBD2. The CDR3 length is 20 residues. The V segment lost 3 bases and the J segment 0 bases; nucleotides outside the gene matches: 16. Germline V CDR1 and CDR2: DFQATT, SNEGSKA (reference sequence). The CDR3 DNA follows: TGCAGTGCTAGGGCATTTCCGGGACTAGCGGGCCACCTCAGCACAGATACGCAGTATTTT. Its translation: CSARAFPGLAGHLSTDTQYF.

About this clonotype: This beta chain slipped into a library made for alpha chains as a stray read, so its size is not meaningful. The V gene is TRBV7-2, the J gene TRBJ2-1, with 7 bases that match TRBD1. Germline-derived CDR1 and CDR2 are SGHTA and FQGNSA. Unmatched junction bases numbered 9, after V lost 6 bases and J lost 10 bases. The CDR3 contains 13 residues. The CDR3 protein is CASSRFTGVEQFF. CDR3 in DNA: TGTGCCAGCAGTCGATTCACAGGGGTGGAGCAGTTCTTC.

Ten or more counts support this clonotype. This beta chain is an off-target read within a library intended for alpha chains, so its frequency means little. The gene calls are TRBV29-1 and TRBJ2-1; no clear D gene. Trimming removed 3 bases from V and 4 bases from J, with 13 bases in between. The V gene's germline CDR1 is SQVTM and CDR2 ANQGSEA. There are 14 residues in the CDR3. The CDR3 spells CSVDRSSFYNEQFF. As DNA, the CDR3 is TGCAGCGTTGACCGGAGCTCCTTTTACAATGAGCAGTTCTTC.

This clonotype was recorded at least ten times. This beta chain turned up in a library designed for alpha chains; as an off-target read, its abundance says little. This sequence joins TRBV20-1 and TRBJ2-7; 8 bases line up with TRBD1. Trimming removed 3 bases from V and 3 bases from J; junction bases left unmatched: 4. The V gene's germline CDR1 is DFQATT and CDR2 SNEGSKA (reference sequence). The CDR3 runs to 13 residues. CDR3 loop: CSASGQGYYEQYF. The CDR3 DNA follows: TGCAGTGCTAGCGGACAGGGTTACTACGAGCAGTACTTC.

This clonotype was recorded at least ten times. A library prepared for alpha chains yielded this beta chain as an off-target read; its size is of little meaning. DNA for the CDR3: TGCAGTGCTAGGAGGACAGGGGGACACGGAGCTTTCTTT. This codes for CSARRTGGHGAFF. V is TRBV20-1 and J is TRBJ1-1, with TRBD1 matching 10 bases. The CDR3 runs to 13 residues. Germline lookup yields CDR1 DFQATT and CDR2 SNEGSKA (reference sequence). V lost 3 bases, J lost 10 bases, and 8 bases stayed unmatched.

This clonotype was counted a few times. Found in a library prepared for alpha chains, this beta chain is an off-target read, and its abundance has little meaning. The rearrangement links TRBV6-5 to TRBJ2-7; D is uncertain. The germline V gene has CDR1 MNHEY and CDR2 SVGAGI. V dropped 0 bases and J dropped 7 bases, with 16 bases sitting between them. CDR3 length: 15 residues. The CDR3 DNA follows: TGTGCCAGCAGTTACTCCTTGGCCAACTCCGGGGAGCAGTACTTC. Translation: CASSYSLANSGEQYF.

This clonotype was recorded a few times. A library prepared for alpha chains yielded this beta chain as an off-target read; its size is of little meaning. The V call is TRBV9, the J call TRBJ1-4; D gene unclear. The CDR3 length is 16 residues. CDR1 and CDR2 from the germline V gene are SGDLS and YYNGEE. V shed 0 bases and J shed 0 bases, with 9 bases lying between them. CDR3 in amino acids: CASSVVGRATNEKLFF. CDR3 sequence (DNA): TGTGCCAGCAGCGTAGTTGGGAGAGCAACTAATGAAAAACTGTTTTTT.

This clonotype occurred many times. The size of this beta chain means little, since it is a stray read in a library made for alpha chains. V and J are TRBV20-1 and TRBJ1-6; TRBD1 agrees at 8 bases. The CDR3 consists of 18 residues. CDR1 is DFQATT and CDR2 is SNEGSKA in the germline V gene (reference sequence). With V trimmed by 0 bases and J by 8 bases, 15 bases remained unmatched. The CDR3 loop reads CSARDRAGGTGIYSPLHF. CDR3 DNA sequence: TGCAGTGCTAGAGATCGAGCCGGAGGGACAGGAATATATTCACCCCTCCACTTT.

Turning to this clonotype: Within a library made for alpha chains, this beta chain is off target, and its count is uninformative. The J gene is TRBJ2-5, the V gene TRBV3-1; TRBD2 matches 15 bases. J was trimmed by 1 base and V by 5 bases; bases with no gene match: 8. The CDR3 extends over 18 amino acids. Per the germline V gene, CDR1 is LGHDT and CDR2 is YNNKEL (reference sequence). In nucleotides, the CDR3 is TGTGCCAGCAGCACAGGACGGACTAGCGGGAGGGGCCAAGAGACCCAGTACTTC. Protein: CASSTGRTSGRGQETQYF.

This clonotype occurred a few times. This beta chain turned up in a library designed for alpha chains; as an off-target read, its abundance says little. The chain joins TRBV7-2 to TRBJ1-2, with TRBD1 matching 7 bases. CDR3 length: 13 residues. V lost 4 bases, J lost 13 bases, and 12 bases stayed unmatched. Germline V gene lookup returns CDR1 SGHTA and CDR2 FQGNSA. The CDR3 protein is CASSSRQGWSCTF. CDR3 coding DNA: TGTGCCAGCAGCTCCCGACAGGGATGGAGCTGCACCTTC.